This paragraph covers one T cell receptor (beta chain) sequence. The protocol was immunoSEQ multiplex PCR, while the TCRdb copy is restricted to in-frame clones and leaves out a portion. The sample lists under 250,000 clones; 75% to 90% were seen once. The data were taken from a study of blood T cell repertoires in COVID-19. The CDR3 spans 14 residues. Germline CDR1 reads LGHDT; CDR2 reads YNNKEL (reference sequence). Unmatched junction bases numbered 8, after V lost 5 bases and J lost 6 bases. This receptor was identified in a man aged 55 to 70 who had recovered from COVID-19. Sequenced sample: peripheral blood. The chain combines TRBV3-1 (or the pseudogene TRBV3-2) with TRBJ1-2; 8 bases match TRBD1. CDR3 sequence: CASSERTGYNGYTF. CDR3 in DNA: TGTGCCAGCAGCGAACGGACAGGGTATAATGGCTACACCTTC.